This TCR beta chain comes out of a study of PD-L1 blockade in urothelial cancer. TCRdb keeps only in-frame clones here, not all; method: immunoSEQ multiplex PCR. The sample consists of about 74,000 clones, about 90% of them appearing once. The time point here: pretreatment peripheral blood. This receptor was identified in a man between 65 and 85 years old with urothelial cancer. The specimen comprised PBMCs, sampled around atezolizumab (anti-PD-L1) treatment.

The DNA for the CDR3 is TGTGCCAGCAGGTCGTCGGGCGGGCGCTCCTACAATGAGCAGTTCTTC. It encodes CASRSSGGRSYNEQFF. The gene calls are TRBV2 and TRBJ2-1; weak D call: TRBD2 (5 bases). V lost 6 bases, J lost 0 bases, and 15 bases lay in between. The CDR3 has 16 amino acids. Germline lookup yields CDR1 SNHLY and CDR2 FYNNEI.